This T cell receptor (beta chain) derives from a study of sequential checkpoint blockade in melanoma (dated by TCRdb to between 2018 and 2021). Notes on the research overall: Using 1:1 randomization, the trial assigned patients either to first-line nivolumab followed by ipilimumab (arm A) or to ipilimumab followed by nivolumab (arm B). Maintenance nivolumab came after each of the two trial sequences.

What the work shows at the level of the full study, not this receptor alone: Validation of the response-prediction model combining TCR metrics and mutation burden is needed in larger, independent patient cohorts.

What this sample's treatment or condition label stands for: randomized to nivolumab then ipilimumab (arm A) or the reverse (arm B). None of the patients in the trial had previously been given DNA-damaging chemotherapy. A FACS Aria II flow cytometer was used to sort live CD3+CD8+ cells that were negative for CD19 and CD56 from thawed PBMCs. Samples came from patients with melanoma in CheckMate 064, a randomized, open-label phase II trial of sequential checkpoint blockade. Leukapheresis was used to collect peripheral blood mononuclear cells, which were then purified with Ficoll-Paque and frozen in human serum with 10% DMSO. Purity of sorted blood CD3+CD8+ cells was verified at >95% immediately after sorting, followed by DNA extraction. Based on the germline V gene, the CDR1 and CDR2 sequences are SGDLS and YYNGEE. Here V drops 1 base and J drops 7 bases, and the junction holds 4 bases not matched to any gene. The CDR3 covers 14 residues, taking in both the cysteine and the phenylalanine. Of all the DNA, just the CDR3 is kept, 42 bases in frame from base 1.

In the case of this clone: What this receptor recognizes is not known. No much larger clone is present one base from it, and per-base qualities are unavailable.

TCRbeta CDR3 regions were immunosequenced from genomic DNA with the immunoSEQ Assay. Before high-throughput sequencing, the genomic DNA was amplified using bias-controlled multiplex PCR. As for the authors' bioinformatics: To quantify the absolute abundance of each unique TCRbeta CDR3 region, the sequences were collapsed and filtered. Clonality, defined as 1 minus Pielou's evenness, was calculated using only productive rearrangements. A previously published method was used to identify clones with significantly greater frequencies in on-treatment samples than in baseline samples. Here the immuneACCESS table is served through TCRdb, limited to in-frame sequences with V and J called. Missing clones are a known gap in these copies; in checked studies unresolved V genes cover under half, and the rest lacks a known reason. The V and J calls and clone size come from that table; D and trimming were worked out from the DNA. A total of some 5,800 clones appear in this sample, roughly 85% of them only once. 9% of the sample lies in the top ten.

The clonotype originates from a human donor with melanoma. Sample: CD8+ T cells sorted from blood (inferred from file names), taken from a patient given nivolumab and ipilimumab in sequence. The rearranged chain carries TRBV9 and TRBJ1-1; TRBD1 aligns with 10 central bases. The nucleotide sequence reads as follows: TGTGCCAGCAGCGTATCCGGGACAGGGGATGAAGCTTTCTTT. Translated, it gives CASSVSGTGDEAFF.